The rows below give T cell receptor beta chains drawn from one sample of a study of OX40 agonist ivuxolimab in advanced cancers. Sequenced by immunoSEQ multiplex PCR; TCRdb stores in-frame clones only, minus some. The sample gives approximately 74,000 clones, about 93% of which show up once; 0.5% to 0.55% is in the top ten. The sequenced sample was CD4+ or CD8+ T cells sorted from blood, obtained in a trial of the OX40 agonist ivuxolimab. Every receptor here comes from an adult with an advanced solid tumor such as melanoma, head and neck, liver or kidney cancer. Both conserved end residues are part of each CDR3. The D gene is left open where the match is weak. Some rows mark clone size as missing; the rest say once, few, many or name a class of expanded clone.

clone size,J gene,V gene,D gene,CDR3 DNA,CDR3 protein
-,TRBJ2-6,TRBV6-5,-,TGTGCCAGCAGTTACTCGGTGGACTCTGGGGCCAACGTCCTGACTTTC,CASSYSVDSGANVLTF
-,TRBJ2-2,TRBV2,-,TGTGCCAGCAGGCTCTCTTACACCGGGGAGCTGTTTTTT,CASRLSYTGELFF
few,TRBJ2-2,TRBV21-1,-,TGTGCCAGCAGCAACGGGTTACAGGGGTCGTTCACCGGGGAGCTGTTTTTT,CASSNGLQGSFTGELFF
-,TRBJ2-5,TRBV7-2,-,TGTGCCAGCAGCTTCACCATTTTGAAGACCCAGTACTTC,CASSFTILKTQYF
-,TRBJ2-1,TRBV5-1,-,TGCGCCAGCAGCACCCCTCAGGGGGGCTCCTACAATGAGCAGTTCTTC,CASSTPQGGSYNEQFF
-,TRBJ2-5,TRBV30,-,TGTGCCTGGAGCATAGGGTCAAGGACCCAGTACTTC,CAWSIGSRTQYF
-,TRBJ1-6,TRBV25-1,TRBD1,TGTGCCAGCAGGTTGGACAGGGGGTTAAATTCACCCCTCCACTTT,CASRLDRGLNSPLHF
-,TRBJ2-1,TRBV5-1,TRBD2,TGCGCCAGCAGCTTGAGACTTGCGGGAGGGTACAATGAGCAGTTCTTC,CASSLRLAGGYNEQFF
-,TRBJ2-7,TRBV6-6,-,TGTGCCAGCACCTACGGGGGCTCCTCCTACGAGCAGTACTTC,CASTYGGSSYEQYF
once,TRBJ2-7,TRBV28,TRBD2,TGTGCCAGCGTACTAGCGGGAGGGCCGTACGAGCAGTACTTC,CASVLAGGPYEQYF
-,TRBJ2-7,TRBV6-5,TRBD1,TGTGCCAGCACCCGACGGGGACAGGGGGCGCGAGAGCAGTACTTC,CASTRRGQGAREQYF
-,TRBJ2-7,TRBV5-4,TRBD2,TGTGCCAGCAGCTTGGGGACTAGCGGGAGCTACGAGCAGTACTTC,CASSLGTSGSYEQYF
-,TRBJ2-5,TRBV7-6,TRBD2,TGTGCCAGCAGCTTGGGGGAGGGCCTAAGTTATGAGACCCAGTACTTC,CASSLGEGLSYETQYF
once,TRBJ2-3,TRBV28,-,TGTGCCAGCGGGGGTTTTGGGAGTGGAATTCGCACAGATACGCAGTATTTT,CASGGFGSGIRTDTQYF
-,TRBJ2-5,TRBV5-1,TRBD2,TGCGCCAGCAGCACCGGACTAGCGGGGGTAGAGACCCAGTACTTC,CASSTGLAGVETQYF
-,TRBJ2-3,TRBV5-1,-,TGCGCCAGCAAACCCGGGTCTAGCACAGATACGCAGTATTTT,CASKPGSSTDTQYF
once,TRBJ2-2,TRBV6-5,-,TGTGCCAGCAGTTACTCGAGTAATACGAACACCGGGGAGCTGTTTTTT,CASSYSSNTNTGELFF
-,TRBJ1-2,TRBV15,-,TGTGCCACCAGCCCTGGGTTTAACTATGGCTACACCTTC,CATSPGFNYGYTF
once,TRBJ2-3,TRBV7-6,-,TGTGCCAGCAGCGCCCTAACTAGGGATACGCAGTATTTT,CASSALTRDTQYF
-,TRBJ2-7,TRBV7-6,TRBD2,TGTGCCAGCAGCCTAGAGCGGGGTCACGAGCAGTACTTC,CASSLERGHEQYF
-,TRBJ1-5,TRBV7-2,-,TGTGCCAGCAGCTTGATGGCGGCCTATAGCAATCAGCCCCAGCATTTT,CASSLMAAYSNQPQHF
-,TRBJ2-7,TRBV5-4,TRBD2,TGTGCCAGCAGCCCTCGTCCTAGCGGGATTAGCGAGCAGTACTTC,CASSPRPSGISEQYF
once,TRBJ2-5,TRBV7-8,-,TGTGCCAGCAGCTTAGTCATAGGTGATCGAGAGACCCAGTACTTC,CASSLVIGDRETQYF
-,TRBJ2-5,TRBV5-1,-,TGCGCCAGCAGCTTGAATCGTGAGACCCAGTACTTC,CASSLNRETQYF
-,TRBJ1-5,TRBV15,-,TGTGCCACCAGCAATGTGAGGGCAGGAGGTAGTCAGCCCCAGCATTTT,CATSNVRAGGSQPQHF
-,TRBJ1-5,TRBV7-9,-,TGTGCCAGCAGCTTTAGCGGCAGGGTCGGGCAGCCCCAGCATTTT,CASSFSGRVGQPQHF
-,TRBJ1-1,TRBV19,TRBD1,TGTGCCAGTACCACAACAGGGGCAGCGAACACTGAAGCTTTCTTT,CASTTTGAANTEAFF
-,TRBJ2-7,TRBV7-2,TRBD1,TGTGCCAGCAGCGCACCGGGACAGGCTACCTACGAGCAGTACTTC,CASSAPGQATYEQYF
-,TRBJ2-2,TRBV11-2,-,TGTGCCAGCAGCTTAGGCGAATCCGGGGAGCTGTTTTTT,CASSLGESGELFF